Reported below is one T cell receptor (beta chain). Its antigen is still unknown. Donors were nominally healthy when sampled, though unrecorded immune exposures were likely. This entry belongs to a study of cytomegalovirus exposure and HLA in healthy donors. Study-level background: In a previous analysis, 117 million unique TCR beta sequences were found from 150 million to 200 million T cells. Study-level results: The study put around 180 TCR beta chains on its list as cytomegalovirus-associated. With later analysis, a missense DCLRE1C variant became linked to TCR beta V- and J-gene trimming.

The CDR3 runs 13 residues. Germline V gene lookup returns CDR1 SGHDT and CDR2 YYEEEE. V dropped 2 bases and J dropped 2 bases, with 8 bases sitting between them. The PCR used 60 Vbeta and 13 Jbeta primers. Assay used: immunoSEQ multiplex PCR; TCRdb lists only in-frame clones, some missing. The sample lists 55,000 to 70,000 clones, less than 80% occurring once. This chain joins TRBV5-6 and TRBJ2-7; TRBD1 is a possible D gene (5 bases). The specimen was PBMCs. This receptor was obtained from a woman in her fifties or sixties in good health and CMV-seronegative. In DNA form, the CDR3 reads TGTGCCAGCAGCTTTGACAGAACCTACGAGCAGTACTTC. It yields the protein CASSFDRTYEQYF.